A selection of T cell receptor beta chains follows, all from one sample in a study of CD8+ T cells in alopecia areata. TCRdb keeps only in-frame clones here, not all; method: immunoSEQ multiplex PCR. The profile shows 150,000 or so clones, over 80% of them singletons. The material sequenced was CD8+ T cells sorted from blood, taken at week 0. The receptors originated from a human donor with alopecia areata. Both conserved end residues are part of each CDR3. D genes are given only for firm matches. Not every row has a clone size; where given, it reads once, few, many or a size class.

cdr3_aa: CASTEGQGLSEQYF
cdr3_nt: TGTGCCAGTACGGAGGGACAGGGGTTGTCCGAGCAGTACTTC
clone_size: .
j_call: TRBJ2-7
d_call: TRBD1
v_call: TRBV19

cdr3_aa: CASKGSYNEQFF
cdr3_nt: TGTGCCAGCAAGGGTTCCTACAATGAGCAGTTCTTC
clone_size: few
j_call: TRBJ2-1
d_call: .
v_call: TRBV2

cdr3_aa: CASSPIGYGQGGEQYF
cdr3_nt: TGTGCCAGCAGTCCTATCGGCTACGGACAGGGCGGCGAGCAGTACTTC
clone_size: .
j_call: TRBJ2-7
d_call: TRBD1
v_call: TRBV27

cdr3_aa: CAWSTTGGGGTEAFF
cdr3_nt: TGTGCCTGGAGTACGACAGGGGGAGGGGGCACTGAAGCTTTCTTT
clone_size: .
j_call: TRBJ1-1
d_call: TRBD1
v_call: TRBV30

cdr3_aa: CASSLSAGSSYNEQFF
cdr3_nt: TGTGCCAGCAGTTTATCGGCGGGGAGCTCCTACAATGAGCAGTTCTTC
clone_size: .
j_call: TRBJ2-1
d_call: .
v_call: TRBV27

cdr3_aa: CSVEEGGNTGELFF
cdr3_nt: TGCAGCGTTGAAGAAGGGGGAAACACCGGGGAGCTGTTTTTT
clone_size: .
j_call: TRBJ2-2
d_call: .
v_call: TRBV29-1

cdr3_aa: CASSPSEAGYEQYF
cdr3_nt: TGTGCCAGCAGCCCGTCTGAAGCAGGCTACGAGCAGTACTTC
clone_size: .
j_call: TRBJ2-7
d_call: .
v_call: TRBV7-6

cdr3_aa: CASSPRDGTEAFF
cdr3_nt: TGTGCCAGCTCACCACGGGACGGCACTGAAGCTTTCTTT
clone_size: .
j_call: TRBJ1-1
d_call: .
v_call: TRBV18

cdr3_aa: CASSLSNGPMNTEAFF
cdr3_nt: TGTGCCAGCAGCTTATCGAACGGCCCAATGAACACTGAAGCTTTCTTT
clone_size: .
j_call: TRBJ1-1
d_call: .
v_call: TRBV7-8

cdr3_aa: CASSQDAPAGEQFF
cdr3_nt: TGCGCCAGCAGCCAAGATGCCCCTGCCGGGGAGCAGTTCTTC
clone_size: .
j_call: TRBJ2-1
d_call: .
v_call: TRBV4-1

cdr3_aa: CASMTGSYGYTF
cdr3_nt: TGTGCCAGCATGACAGGGTCCTATGGCTACACCTTC
clone_size: .
j_call: TRBJ1-2
d_call: TRBD1
v_call: TRBV7-9

cdr3_aa: CASSPHIGQTLYNEQFF
cdr3_nt: TGTGCCAGCAGCCCCCACATAGGGCAAACCCTTTACAATGAGCAGTTCTTC
clone_size: .
j_call: TRBJ2-1
d_call: .
v_call: TRBV7-8

cdr3_aa: CASSPFFGGENTGELFF
cdr3_nt: TGCGCCAGCAGCCCATTCTTTGGGGGGGAGAACACCGGGGAGCTGTTTTTT
clone_size: .
j_call: TRBJ2-2
d_call: TRBD2
v_call: TRBV4-1

cdr3_aa: CASSSSSAHEQYF
cdr3_nt: TGTGCCAGTAGTTCCTCTAGCGCCCACGAGCAGTACTTC
clone_size: .
j_call: TRBJ2-7
d_call: .
v_call: TRBV19

cdr3_aa: CATVDRVVDTQYF
cdr3_nt: TGTGCCACGGTGGACAGGGTGGTAGATACGCAGTATTTT
clone_size: .
j_call: TRBJ2-3
d_call: TRBD1
v_call: TRBV19

cdr3_aa: CASSVGNEQYF
cdr3_nt: TGTGCCAGCAGCGTTGGGAACGAGCAGTACTTC
clone_size: .
j_call: TRBJ2-7
d_call: .
v_call: TRBV9

cdr3_aa: CASSYSRGTEAFF
cdr3_nt: TGTGCCAGCAGTTACTCGCGGGGCACTGAAGCTTTCTTT
clone_size: .
j_call: TRBJ1-1
d_call: .
v_call: TRBV6-6

cdr3_aa: CSVDQTGNYGYTF
cdr3_nt: TGCAGCGTCGATCAGACAGGGAACTATGGCTACACCTTC
clone_size: .
j_call: TRBJ1-2
d_call: TRBD1
v_call: TRBV29-1

cdr3_aa: CASSSFQGSSYEQYF
cdr3_nt: TGCGCCAGCAGCTCTTTCCAGGGTAGTTCCTACGAGCAGTACTTC
clone_size: .
j_call: TRBJ2-7
d_call: .
v_call: TRBV5-1

cdr3_aa: CASSYNRGLNTGELFF
cdr3_nt: TGCGCCAGCAGCTATAACAGGGGGCTTAACACCGGGGAGCTGTTTTTT
clone_size: .
j_call: TRBJ2-2
d_call: TRBD1
v_call: TRBV5-1

cdr3_aa: CASSLGQTQETQYF
cdr3_nt: TGTGCCAGCAGCCTTGGACAGACCCAAGAGACCCAGTACTTC
clone_size: few
j_call: TRBJ2-5
d_call: .
v_call: TRBV7-8

cdr3_aa: CASSSRRATYEQYF
cdr3_nt: TGTGCCAGCAGCTCCCGGAGGGCCACTTACGAGCAGTACTTC
clone_size: .
j_call: TRBJ2-7
d_call: .
v_call: TRBV13

cdr3_aa: CASSFRRLAYEQYF
cdr3_nt: TGTGCCAGCAGTTTCCGCCGCCTTGCCTACGAGCAGTACTTC
clone_size: .
j_call: TRBJ2-7
d_call: .
v_call: TRBV28

cdr3_aa: CSVEEGGFTDTQYF
cdr3_nt: TGCAGCGTTGAAGAAGGAGGGTTCACAGATACGCAGTATTTT
clone_size: .
j_call: TRBJ2-3
d_call: .
v_call: TRBV29-1

cdr3_aa: CASSGRGIYGYTF
cdr3_nt: TGTGCCAGCAGCGGCAGGGGGATCTATGGCTACACCTTC
clone_size: .
j_call: TRBJ1-2
d_call: TRBD1
v_call: TRBV7-9

cdr3_aa: CSVSRAGGVDTQYF
cdr3_nt: TGCAGCGTTAGCCGGGCAGGGGGCGTAGATACGCAGTATTTT
clone_size: .
j_call: TRBJ2-3
d_call: TRBD1
v_call: TRBV29-1

cdr3_aa: CASSFQGKYYEQYF
cdr3_nt: TGTGCCAGCAGTTTCCAGGGAAAATACTACGAGCAGTACTTC
clone_size: .
j_call: TRBJ2-7
d_call: .
v_call: TRBV27

cdr3_aa: CASSSEGLHEQYF
cdr3_nt: TGTGCCAGCAGCTCCGAAGGTCTCCACGAGCAGTACTTC
clone_size: .
j_call: TRBJ2-7
d_call: .
v_call: TRBV7-9

cdr3_aa: CASSESDRGYTNYGYTF
cdr3_nt: TGCGCCAGCAGTGAGTCTGACAGGGGGTATACTAACTATGGCTACACCTTC
clone_size: .
j_call: TRBJ1-2
d_call: TRBD1
v_call: TRBV10-2

cdr3_aa: CASSWGLGPTSNEQYF
cdr3_nt: TGTGCCAGCAGCTGGGGTCTGGGACCCACTTCCAACGAGCAGTACTTC
clone_size: .
j_call: TRBJ2-7
d_call: .
v_call: TRBV7-9

cdr3_aa: CATAGGANTGELFF
cdr3_nt: TGCGCCACCGCCGGTGGGGCGAACACCGGGGAGCTGTTTTTT
clone_size: .
j_call: TRBJ2-2
d_call: .
v_call: TRBV4-1

cdr3_aa: CAWRGDSSYEQYF
cdr3_nt: TGTGCCTGGAGGGGCGACAGTTCCTACGAGCAGTACTTC
clone_size: .
j_call: TRBJ2-7
d_call: .
v_call: TRBV30

cdr3_aa: CASSPAKGGEQFF
cdr3_nt: TGTGCCAGCAGTCCCGCGAAGGGCGGCGAGCAGTTCTTC
clone_size: few
j_call: TRBJ2-1
d_call: .
v_call: TRBV27

cdr3_aa: CASSDGTTDTQYF
cdr3_nt: TGCGCCAGCAGTGACGGGACCACAGATACGCAGTATTTT
clone_size: .
j_call: TRBJ2-3
d_call: .
v_call: TRBV10-1

cdr3_aa: CASSTEGLGAKNIQYF
cdr3_nt: TGTGCCAGCAGCACTGAAGGACTGGGAGCCAAAAACATTCAGTACTTC
clone_size: .
j_call: TRBJ2-4
d_call: .
v_call: TRBV9

cdr3_aa: CAWSTIDPYNEQFF
cdr3_nt: TGTGCCTGGAGTACCATAGACCCCTACAATGAGCAGTTCTTC
clone_size: .
j_call: TRBJ2-1
d_call: .
v_call: TRBV30

cdr3_aa: CASSAGVELHEQYF
cdr3_nt: TGTGCCAGCAGCGCAGGGGTCGAACTCCACGAGCAGTACTTC
clone_size: .
j_call: TRBJ2-7
d_call: .
v_call: TRBV9

cdr3_aa: CASSVADRAYEQYF
cdr3_nt: TGTGCCAGCAGCGTAGCAGACAGGGCCTACGAGCAGTACTTC
clone_size: .
j_call: TRBJ2-7
d_call: TRBD1
v_call: TRBV9

cdr3_aa: CASSLPTDTQYF
cdr3_nt: TGCGCCAGCAGCTTGCCCACAGATACGCAGTATTTT
clone_size: .
j_call: TRBJ2-3
d_call: .
v_call: TRBV5-1

cdr3_aa: CASSSGQNYEQYF
cdr3_nt: TGTGCCAGCAGTTCGGGACAGAACTACGAGCAGTACTTC
clone_size: .
j_call: TRBJ2-7
d_call: TRBD1
v_call: TRBV2